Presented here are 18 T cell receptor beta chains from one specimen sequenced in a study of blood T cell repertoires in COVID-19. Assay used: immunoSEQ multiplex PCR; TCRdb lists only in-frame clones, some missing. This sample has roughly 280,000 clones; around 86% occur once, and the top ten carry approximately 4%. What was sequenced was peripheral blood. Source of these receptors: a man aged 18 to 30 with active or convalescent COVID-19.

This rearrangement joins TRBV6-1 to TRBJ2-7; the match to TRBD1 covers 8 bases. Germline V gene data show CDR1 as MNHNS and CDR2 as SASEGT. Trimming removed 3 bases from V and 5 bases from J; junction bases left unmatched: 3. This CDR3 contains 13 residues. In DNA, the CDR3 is TGTGCCAGCAGTGAGACAGGGGTCCACGAGCAGTACTTC. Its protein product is CASSETGVHEQYF.

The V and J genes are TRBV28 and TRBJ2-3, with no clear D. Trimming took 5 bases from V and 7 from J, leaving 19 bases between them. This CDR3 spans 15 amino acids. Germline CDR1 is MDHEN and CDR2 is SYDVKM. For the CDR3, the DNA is TGTGCCAGCAGTCAAAGAGTCCCCATACTCAATACGCAGTATTTT. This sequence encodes CASSQRVPILNTQYF. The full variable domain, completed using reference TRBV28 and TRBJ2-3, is DVKVTQSSRYLVKRTGEKVFLECVQDMDHENMFWYRQDPGLGLRLIYFSYDVKMKEKGDIPEGYSVSREKKERFSLILESASTNQTSMYLCASSQRVPILNTQYFGPGTRLTVL.

The CDR3 region has the DNA TGCGCCAGCAGCCAAGAGAAGCTTACCTACGAGCAGTACTTC. This codes for CASSQEKLTYEQYF. The gene calls are TRBV4-1 and TRBJ2-7; D is ambiguous. Trimming took 0 bases from V and 2 from J, leaving 8 bases between them. This CDR3 is built from 14 residues. Per the germline V gene, CDR1 is MGHRA and CDR2 is YSYEKL.

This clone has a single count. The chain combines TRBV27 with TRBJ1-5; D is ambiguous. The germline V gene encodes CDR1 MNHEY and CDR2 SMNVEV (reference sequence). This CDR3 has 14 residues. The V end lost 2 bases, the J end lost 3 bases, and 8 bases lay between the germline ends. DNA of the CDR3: TGTGCCAGCAGTTTAGCAGGTCCCAATCAGCCCCAGCATTTT. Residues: CASSLAGPNQPQHF.

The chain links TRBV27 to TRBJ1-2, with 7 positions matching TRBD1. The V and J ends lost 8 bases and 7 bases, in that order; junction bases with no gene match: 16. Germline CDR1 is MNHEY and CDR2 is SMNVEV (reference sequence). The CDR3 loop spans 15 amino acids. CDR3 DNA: TGTGCCAGCGCGTTCCAGGTGAGGGGGCGCGGTGGCTACACCTTC. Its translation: CASAFQVRGRGGYTF.

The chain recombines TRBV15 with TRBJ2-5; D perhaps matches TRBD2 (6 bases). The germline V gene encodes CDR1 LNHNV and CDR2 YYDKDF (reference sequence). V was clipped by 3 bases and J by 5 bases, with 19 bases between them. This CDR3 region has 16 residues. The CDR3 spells CATSRPTLGGTETQYF. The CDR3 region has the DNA TGTGCCACCAGCAGGCCGACACTGGGGGGAACGGAGACCCAGTACTTC.

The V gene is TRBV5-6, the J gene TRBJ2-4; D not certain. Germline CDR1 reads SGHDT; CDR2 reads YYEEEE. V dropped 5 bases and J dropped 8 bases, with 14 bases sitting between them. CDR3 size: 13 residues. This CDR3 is CASRWLSSDIQYF. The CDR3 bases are TGTGCCAGCAGGTGGTTGTCGAGTGACATTCAGTACTTC.

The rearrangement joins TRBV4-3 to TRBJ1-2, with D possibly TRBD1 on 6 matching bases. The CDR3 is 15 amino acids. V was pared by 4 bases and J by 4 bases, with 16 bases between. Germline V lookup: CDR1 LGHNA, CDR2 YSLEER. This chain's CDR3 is CASSREWTATYGYTF. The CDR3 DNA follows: TGCGCCAGCAGCCGCGAGTGGACAGCGACCTATGGCTACACCTTC.

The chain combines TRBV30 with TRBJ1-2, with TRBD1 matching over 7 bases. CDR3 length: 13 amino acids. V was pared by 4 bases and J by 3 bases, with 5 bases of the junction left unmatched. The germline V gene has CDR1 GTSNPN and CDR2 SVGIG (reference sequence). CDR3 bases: TGTGCCTGGACTCCAACAGGGGACTATGGCTACACCTTC. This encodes CAWTPTGDYGYTF.

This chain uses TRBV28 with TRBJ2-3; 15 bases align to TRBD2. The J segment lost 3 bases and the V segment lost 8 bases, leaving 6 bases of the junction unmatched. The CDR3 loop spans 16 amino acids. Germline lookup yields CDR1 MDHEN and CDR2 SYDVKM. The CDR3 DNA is TGTGCCAGCGGCCCCGGGACTAGCGGGGGGACAGATACGCAGTATTTT. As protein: CASGPGTSGGTDTQYF.

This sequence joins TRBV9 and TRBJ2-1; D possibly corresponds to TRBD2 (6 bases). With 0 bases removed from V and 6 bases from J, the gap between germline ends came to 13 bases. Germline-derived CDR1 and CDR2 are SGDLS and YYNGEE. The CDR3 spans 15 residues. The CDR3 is CASSVEILAANEQFF. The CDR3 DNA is TGTGCCAGCAGCGTAGAGATACTAGCAGCCAATGAGCAGTTCTTC.

In DNA form, the CDR3 reads TGTGCCAGCCACGCCGGGACAGATACGCAGTATTTT. Translated, it gives CASHAGTDTQYF. The chain uses TRBV18 and TRBJ2-3; D call uncertain. Germline loops: CDR1 KGHSH, CDR2 LQKENI. The CDR3 sequence is 12 residues long. V lost 8 bases and J 3 bases, leaving 9 bases between the germline ends.

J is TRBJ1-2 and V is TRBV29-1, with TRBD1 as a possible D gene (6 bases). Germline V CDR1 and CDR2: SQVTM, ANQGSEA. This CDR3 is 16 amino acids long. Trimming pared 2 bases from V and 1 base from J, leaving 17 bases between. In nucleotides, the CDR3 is TGCAGCGTTGAATGGGTTGGCAGGGGTTATAACTATGGCTACACCTTC. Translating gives CSVEWVGRGYNYGYTF. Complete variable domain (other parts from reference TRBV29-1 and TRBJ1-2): SAVISQKPSRDICQRGTSLTIQCQVDSQVTMMFWYRQQPGQSLTLIATANQGSEATYESGFVIDKFPISRPNLTFSTLTVSNMSPEDSSIYLCSVEWVGRGYNYGYTFGSGTRLTVV.

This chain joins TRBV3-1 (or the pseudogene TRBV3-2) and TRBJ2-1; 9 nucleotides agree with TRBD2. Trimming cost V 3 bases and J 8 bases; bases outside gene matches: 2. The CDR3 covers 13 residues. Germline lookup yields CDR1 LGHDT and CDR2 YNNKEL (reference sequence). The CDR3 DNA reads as TGTGCCAGCAGCCATAGCGGGAGCCATGAGCAGTTCTTC. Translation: CASSHSGSHEQFF.

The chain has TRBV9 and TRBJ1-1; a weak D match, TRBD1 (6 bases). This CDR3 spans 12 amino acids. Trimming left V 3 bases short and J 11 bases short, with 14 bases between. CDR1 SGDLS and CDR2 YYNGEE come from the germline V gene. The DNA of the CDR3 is TGTGCCAGCAGCGCCGCCCCAGGGGAGGCTTTCTTT. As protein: CASSAAPGEAFF.

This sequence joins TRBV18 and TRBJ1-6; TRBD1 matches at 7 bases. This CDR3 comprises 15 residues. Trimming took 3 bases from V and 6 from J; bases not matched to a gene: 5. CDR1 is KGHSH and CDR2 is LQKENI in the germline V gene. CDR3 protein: CASSPEGQPNSPLHF. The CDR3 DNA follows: TGTGCCAGCTCACCGGAGGGACAGCCTAATTCACCCCTCCACTTT.

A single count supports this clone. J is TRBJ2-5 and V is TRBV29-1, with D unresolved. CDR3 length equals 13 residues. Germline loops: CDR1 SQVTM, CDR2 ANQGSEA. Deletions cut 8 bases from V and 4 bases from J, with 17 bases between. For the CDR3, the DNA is TGCAGCCTGGATCGTACTGGCGGAGAGACCCAGTACTTC. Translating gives CSLDRTGGETQYF.

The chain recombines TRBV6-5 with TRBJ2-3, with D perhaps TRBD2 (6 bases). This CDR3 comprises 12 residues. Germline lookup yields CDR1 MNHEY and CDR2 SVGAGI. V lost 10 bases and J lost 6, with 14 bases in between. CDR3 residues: CATSRLVDTQYF. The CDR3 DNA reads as TGTGCCACCAGCAGACTAGTTGATACGCAGTATTTT.